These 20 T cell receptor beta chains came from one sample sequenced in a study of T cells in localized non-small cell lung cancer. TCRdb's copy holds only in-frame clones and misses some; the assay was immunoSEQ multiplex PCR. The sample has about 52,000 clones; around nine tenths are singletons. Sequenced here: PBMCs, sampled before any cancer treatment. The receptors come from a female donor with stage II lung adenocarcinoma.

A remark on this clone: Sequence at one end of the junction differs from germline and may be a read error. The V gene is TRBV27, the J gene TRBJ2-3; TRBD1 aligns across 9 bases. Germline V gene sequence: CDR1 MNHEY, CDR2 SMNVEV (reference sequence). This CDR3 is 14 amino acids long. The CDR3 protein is CASRPAGQGLSYGF. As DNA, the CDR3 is TGTGCCAGCAGACCAGCGGGACAGGGTTTATCGTATGGGTTT.

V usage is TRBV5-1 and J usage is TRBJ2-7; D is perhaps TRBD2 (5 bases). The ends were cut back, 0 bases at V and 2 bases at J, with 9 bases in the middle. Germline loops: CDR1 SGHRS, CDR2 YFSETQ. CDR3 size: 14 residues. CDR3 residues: CASSLGAETYEQYF. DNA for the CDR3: TGCGCCAGCAGCTTGGGAGCGGAGACCTACGAGCAGTACTTC.

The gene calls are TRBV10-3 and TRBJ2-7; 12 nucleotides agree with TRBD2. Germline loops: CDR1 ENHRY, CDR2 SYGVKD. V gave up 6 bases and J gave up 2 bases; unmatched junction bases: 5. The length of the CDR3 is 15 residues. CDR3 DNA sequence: TGTGCCATCAGACCGACTAGCGGGGGAGCCTACGAGCAGTACTTC. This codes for CAIRPTSGGAYEQYF.

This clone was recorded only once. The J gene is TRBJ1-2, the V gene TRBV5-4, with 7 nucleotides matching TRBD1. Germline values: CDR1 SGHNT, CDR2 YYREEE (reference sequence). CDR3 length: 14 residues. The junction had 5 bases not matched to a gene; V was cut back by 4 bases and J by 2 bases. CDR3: CASSRDSGNYGYTF. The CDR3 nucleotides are TGTGCCAGCAGCCGGGACAGTGGGAACTATGGCTACACCTTC.

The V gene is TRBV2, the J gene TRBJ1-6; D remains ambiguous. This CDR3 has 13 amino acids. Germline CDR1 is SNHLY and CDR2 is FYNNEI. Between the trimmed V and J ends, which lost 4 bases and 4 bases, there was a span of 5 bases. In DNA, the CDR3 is TGTGCCAGCAGTGTGCAGTATAATTCACCCCTCCACTTT. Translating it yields CASSVQYNSPLHF.

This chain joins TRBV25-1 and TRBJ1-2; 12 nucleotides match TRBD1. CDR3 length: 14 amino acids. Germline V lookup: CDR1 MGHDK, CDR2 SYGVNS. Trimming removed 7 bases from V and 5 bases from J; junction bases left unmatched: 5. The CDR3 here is CASKGTGGAYGYTF. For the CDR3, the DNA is TGTGCCAGCAAAGGGACAGGGGGCGCTTATGGCTACACCTTC.

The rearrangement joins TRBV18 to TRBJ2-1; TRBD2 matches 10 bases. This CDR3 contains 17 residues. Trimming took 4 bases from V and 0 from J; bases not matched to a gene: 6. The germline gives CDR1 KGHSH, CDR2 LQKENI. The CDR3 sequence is CASSRGSGGISYNEQFF. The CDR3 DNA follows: TGTGCCAGCTCACGGGGTAGCGGGGGGATCTCCTACAATGAGCAGTTCTTC. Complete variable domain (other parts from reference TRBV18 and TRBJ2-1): NAGVMQNPRHLVRRRGQEARLRCSPMKGHSHVYWYRQLPEEGLKFMVYLQKENIIDESGMPKERFSAEFPKEGPSILRIQQVVRGDSAAYFCASSRGSGGISYNEQFFGPGTRLTVL.

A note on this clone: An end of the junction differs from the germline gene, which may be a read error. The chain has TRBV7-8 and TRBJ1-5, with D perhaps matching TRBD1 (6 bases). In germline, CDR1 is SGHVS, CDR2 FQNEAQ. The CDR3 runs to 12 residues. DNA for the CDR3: TGTGCCAGCAGCCCGTCAAGGGACATAAGCTTCTTT. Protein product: CASSPSRDISFF.

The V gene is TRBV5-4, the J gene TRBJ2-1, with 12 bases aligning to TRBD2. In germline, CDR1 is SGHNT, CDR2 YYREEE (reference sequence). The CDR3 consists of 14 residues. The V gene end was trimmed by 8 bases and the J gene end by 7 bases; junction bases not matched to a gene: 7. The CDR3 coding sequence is TGTGCCAGTACTACTAGCGGGGGGAGAAATGAGCAGTTCTTC. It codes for CASTTSGGRNEQFF.

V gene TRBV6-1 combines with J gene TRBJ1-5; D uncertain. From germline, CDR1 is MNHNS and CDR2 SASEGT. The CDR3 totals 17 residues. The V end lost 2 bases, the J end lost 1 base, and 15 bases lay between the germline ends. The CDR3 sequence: CASSERPGKASNQPQHF. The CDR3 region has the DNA TGTGCCAGCAGTGAAAGGCCGGGAAAAGCGAGCAATCAGCCCCAGCATTTT.

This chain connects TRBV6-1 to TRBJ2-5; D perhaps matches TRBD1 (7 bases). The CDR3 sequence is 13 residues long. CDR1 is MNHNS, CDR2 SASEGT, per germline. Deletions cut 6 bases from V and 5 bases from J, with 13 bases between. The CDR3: CASRWTGGETQYF. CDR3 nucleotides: TGTGCCAGCAGATGGACAGGAGGGGAGACCCAGTACTTC.

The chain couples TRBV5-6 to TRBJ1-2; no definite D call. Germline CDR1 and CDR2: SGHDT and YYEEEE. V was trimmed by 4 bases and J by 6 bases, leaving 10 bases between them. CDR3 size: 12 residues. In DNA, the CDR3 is TGTGCCAGCAGCCCTACACAGAATGGCTACACCTTC. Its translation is CASSPTQNGYTF.

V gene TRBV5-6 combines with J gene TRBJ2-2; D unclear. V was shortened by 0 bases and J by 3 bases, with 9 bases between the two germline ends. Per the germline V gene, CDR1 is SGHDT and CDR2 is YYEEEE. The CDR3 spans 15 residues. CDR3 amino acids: CASSLGRIYTGELFF. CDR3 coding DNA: TGTGCCAGCAGCTTGGGAAGGATCTACACCGGGGAGCTGTTTTTT.

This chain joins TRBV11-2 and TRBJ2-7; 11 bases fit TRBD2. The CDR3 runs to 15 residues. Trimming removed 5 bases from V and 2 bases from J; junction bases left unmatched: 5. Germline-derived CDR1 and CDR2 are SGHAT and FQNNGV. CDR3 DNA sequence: TGTGCCAGCAGCCCACTAGCGGGGGCCCCCTACGAGCAGTACTTC. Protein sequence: CASSPLAGAPYEQYF.

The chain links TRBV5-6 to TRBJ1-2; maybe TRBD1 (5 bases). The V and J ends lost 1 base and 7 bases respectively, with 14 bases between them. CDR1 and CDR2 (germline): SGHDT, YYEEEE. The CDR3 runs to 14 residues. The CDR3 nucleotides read TGTGCCAGCAGCTTGTCAGGGAGGTCCCTTGGCTACACCTTC. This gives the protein CASSLSGRSLGYTF.

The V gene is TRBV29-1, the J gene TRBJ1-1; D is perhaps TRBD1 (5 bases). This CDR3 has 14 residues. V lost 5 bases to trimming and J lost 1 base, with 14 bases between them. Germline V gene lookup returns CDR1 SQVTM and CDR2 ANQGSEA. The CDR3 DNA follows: TGCAGCGTTAACCCGGGGGGAGGGAACACTGAAGCTTTCTTT. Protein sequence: CSVNPGGGNTEAFF.

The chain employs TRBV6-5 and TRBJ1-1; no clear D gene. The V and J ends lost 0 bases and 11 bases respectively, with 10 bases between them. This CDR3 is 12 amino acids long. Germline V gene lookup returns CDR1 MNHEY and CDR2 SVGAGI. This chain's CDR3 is CASSYSGRWAFF. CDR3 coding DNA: TGTGCCAGCAGTTACTCTGGCAGGTGGGCTTTCTTT.

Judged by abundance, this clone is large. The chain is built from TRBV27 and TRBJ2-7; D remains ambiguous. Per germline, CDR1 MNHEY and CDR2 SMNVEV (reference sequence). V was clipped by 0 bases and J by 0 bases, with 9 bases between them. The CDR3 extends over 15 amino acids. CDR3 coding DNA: TGTGCCAGCAGTTTATCTCCCCAGAGCTCCTACGAGCAGTACTTC. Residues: CASSLSPQSSYEQYF.

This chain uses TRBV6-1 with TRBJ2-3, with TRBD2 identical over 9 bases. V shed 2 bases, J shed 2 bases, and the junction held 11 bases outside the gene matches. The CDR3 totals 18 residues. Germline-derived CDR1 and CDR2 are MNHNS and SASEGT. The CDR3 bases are TGTGCCAGCAGTGAATGGGGCCCCGCTAGCGGGGACACAGATACGCAGTATTTT. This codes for CASSEWGPASGDTDTQYF.

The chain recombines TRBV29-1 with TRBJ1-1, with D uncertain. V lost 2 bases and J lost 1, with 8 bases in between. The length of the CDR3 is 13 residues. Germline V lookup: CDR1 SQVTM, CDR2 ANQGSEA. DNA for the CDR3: TGCAGCGTTGAACTACGGCCGAACACTGAAGCTTTCTTT. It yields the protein CSVELRPNTEAFF. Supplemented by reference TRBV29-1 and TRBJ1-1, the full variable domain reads SAVISQKPSRDICQRGTSLTIQCQVDSQVTMMFWYRQQPGQSLTLIATANQGSEATYESGFVIDKFPISRPNLTFSTLTVSNMSPEDSSIYLCSVELRPNTEAFFGQGTRLTVV.